The 9 T cell receptor beta chains given below trace back to one sample, sequenced in a study of PD-L1 blockade in urothelial cancer. Libraries were prepared by immunoSEQ multiplex PCR; TCRdb keeps only in-frame clonotypes and omits some of them. The sample comprises about 46,000 clones, roughly 88% of which are singletons, and 1.9% rests with the top ten. Time point: peripheral blood 6 weeks after treatment start. The sample here was PBMCs, taken around atezolizumab (anti-PD-L1) treatment. These receptors were obtained from a man between 45 and 60 years old with urothelial cancer.

The V gene is TRBV11-1, the J gene TRBJ2-5, with D possibly being TRBD2 (5 bases). This CDR3 region has 15 residues. Germline-derived CDR1 and CDR2 are SGHAT and FQDESV (reference sequence). The V and J ends lost 1 base and 5 bases respectively, with 14 bases between them. CDR3 residues: CASSLGVRWEETQYF. Here the CDR3 DNA reads TGTGCCAGCAGCTTAGGGGTTCGCTGGGAGGAGACCCAGTACTTC.

The V and J genes are TRBV7-8 and TRBJ2-3, with D tentatively TRBD2 (6 bases). V was shortened by 5 bases and J by 2 bases, with 17 bases between the two germline ends. CDR3 length: 16 amino acids. Looked up from germline, CDR1 is SGHVS and CDR2 is FQNEAQ. For the CDR3, the DNA is TGTGCCAGCAGCCCTATTTCTAGCGCCCTCACAGATACGCAGTATTTT. Protein sequence: CASSPISSALTDTQYF. The full variable domain, in which reference TRBV7-8 and TRBJ2-3 provide the parts outside the CDR3, is GAGVSQSPRYKVAKRGQDVALRCDPISGHVSLFWYQQALGQGPEFLTYFQNEAQLDKSGLPSDRFFAERPEGSVSTLKIQRTQQEDSAVYLCASSPISSALTDTQYFGPGTRLTVL.

V gene TRBV11-2 combines with J gene TRBJ2-2, with 10 positions matching TRBD2. The CDR3 sequence is 15 residues long. V dropped 5 bases and J dropped 7; count of bases not matched to a gene: 7. CDR1 and CDR2 (germline): SGHAT, FQNNGV. The CDR3 is CASSLSGRRVGELFF. The CDR3 DNA sequence: TGTGCCAGCAGCCTTAGCGGGAGGCGGGTCGGGGAGCTGTTTTTT.

This CDR3 reads CSVARDTQETQYF. The CDR3 region has the DNA TGCAGCGTTGCTCGGGACACTCAAGAGACCCAGTACTTC. The chain employs TRBV29-1 and TRBJ2-5, with D possibly TRBD1 on 6 matching bases. Germline V gene lookup returns CDR1 SQVTM and CDR2 ANQGSEA. Trimming removed 4 bases from V and 2 bases from J, with 11 bases in between. CDR3 size: 13 residues.

The chain recombines TRBV7-9 with TRBJ1-1, with 8 bases lining up with TRBD1. Germline V CDR1 and CDR2: SEHNR, FQNEAQ (reference sequence). This CDR3 region has 15 residues. Germline trimming cut 4 bases from V and 4 bases from J; bases unmatched to any gene: 8. The CDR3 loop is CASSSRTGMGTEAFF. CDR3 DNA sequence: TGTGCCAGCAGCTCACGGACAGGGATGGGCACTGAAGCTTTCTTT.

The rearrangement links TRBV7-9 to TRBJ2-2, with 7 bases lining up with TRBD2. Germline values: CDR1 SEHNR, CDR2 FQNEAQ (reference sequence). The length of the CDR3 is 14 residues. J gave up 4 bases and V 1 base, and 0 bases lay outside the gene matches. CDR3 sequence reads: CASSLGGGTGELFF. The CDR3 DNA reads as TGTGCCAGCAGCTTAGGCGGGGGCACCGGGGAGCTGTTTTTT. Full variable domain (rest looked up from reference TRBV7-9 and TRBJ2-2): DTGVSQNPRHKITKRGQNVTFRCDPISEHNRLYWYRQTLGQGPEFLTYFQNEAQLEKSRLLSDRFSAERPKGSFSTLEIQRTEQGDSAMYLCASSLGGGTGELFFGEGSRLTVL.

V and J are TRBV27 and TRBJ1-2; 10 positions match TRBD1. The junction had 12 bases not matched to a gene; V was cut back by 7 bases and J by 4 bases. There are 16 residues in the CDR3. Germline V gene data show CDR1 as MNHEY and CDR2 as SMNVEV (reference sequence). The CDR3 sequence: CASTSSRTGGSYGYTF. DNA for the CDR3: TGTGCCAGCACTTCATCCCGGACAGGGGGTTCCTATGGCTACACCTTC.

The chain couples TRBV2 to TRBJ2-1; TRBD2 might be the D (5 bases). The germline V gene has CDR1 SNHLY and CDR2 FYNNEI. CDR3 length equals 12 residues. V was cut by 5 bases and J by 9 bases, with 11 bases left in between. The CDR3, as DNA: TGTGCCAGCAGTATTTTCGGGGTTGAGCAGTTCTTC. Its protein is CASSIFGVEQFF.

The V gene is TRBV15, the J gene TRBJ2-1; 9 positions agree with TRBD2. V gave up 9 bases and J gave up 0 bases; unmatched junction bases: 3. Germline-derived CDR1 and CDR2 are LNHNV and YYDKDF (reference sequence). This CDR3 contains 14 residues. The CDR3 coding sequence is TGTGCCACTTCGCGGGGGGGCTCCTACAATGAGCAGTTCTTC. Its translation is CATSRGGSYNEQFF.